The 14 T cell receptor beta chains below were found in one sample sequenced in a study of T cells after yellow fever vaccination. Each CDR3 protein is one row after TCRdb ran MiXCR on the 5' RACE reads. The top ten hold 23% of the sample, which has hundreds of thousands of distinct CDR3 sequences, more than 3% seen once. This material consisted of PBMCs, taken on the day of the yellow fever booster vaccination. Receptors originate from a man aged 18 to 30 who received the YFV17D yellow fever vaccine.

V and J are TRBV29-1 and TRBJ1-1; D unclear. V dropped 7 bases and J dropped 0 bases, with 15 bases sitting between them. The germline V gene encodes CDR1 SQVTM and CDR2 ANQGSEA. This CDR3 has 14 residues. The CDR3 sequence is CSAGTLSMNTEAFF. The DNA of the CDR3 is TGCAGCGCCGGCACGCTCTCTATGAACACTGAAGCTTTCTTT. Looking up the rest from reference TRBV29-1 and TRBJ1-1 gives the full variable domain: SAVISQKPSRDICQRGTSLTIQCQVDSQVTMMFWYRQQPGQSLTLIATANQGSEATYESGFVIDKFPISRPNLTFSTLTVSNMSPEDSSIYLCSAGTLSMNTEAFFGQGTRLTVV.

The table lists this clonotype with a few counts. The V and J genes are TRBV5-1 and TRBJ2-3, with 10 nucleotides matching TRBD2. Trimming at V came to 0 bases and at J to 6 bases, leaving 7 bases not matched to a gene. Germline CDR1 is SGHRS and CDR2 is YFSETQ. CDR3 length: 16 amino acids. CDR3 bases: TGCGCCAGCAGCTTGGTCCTAGCGGGGGACCTGGATACGCAGTATTTT. Amino acids: CASSLVLAGDLDTQYF.

The genes are TRBV7-2 and TRBJ2-7; no reliable D call. Between the trimmed V and J ends, which lost 5 bases and 5 bases, there was a span of 13 bases. CDR3 length: 13 residues. Looked up from germline, CDR1 is SGHTA and CDR2 is FQGNSA. For the CDR3, the DNA is TGTGCCAGCAGCCCCCCCCCTCGGAACGAGCAGTACTTC. Its protein product is CASSPPPRNEQYF.

This clonotype has only a few counts. The V call is TRBV4-3, the J call TRBJ2-2; 7 bases fit TRBD2. The CDR3 extends over 16 amino acids. V trimming: 0 bases; J trimming: 4 bases; junction bases outside the gene matches: 5. Germline CDR1 and CDR2: LGHNA and YSLEER. The CDR3 DNA sequence: TGCGCCAGCAGCCAAGAGATCCAGCGGGGCACCGGGGAGCTGTTTTTT. This translates into CASSQEIQRGTGELFF.

This clonotype was seen a few times. The chain carries TRBV6-5 and TRBJ2-7; unclear D gene. Trimming removed 2 bases from V and 1 base from J, with 9 bases in between. Germline lookup yields CDR1 MNHEY and CDR2 SVGAGI. This CDR3 comprises 14 residues. DNA for the CDR3: TGTGCCAGCAGTTACCTCGGCGGATCCTACGAGCAGTACTTC. Its translation is CASSYLGGSYEQYF.

The chain employs TRBV9 and TRBJ2-2, with 8 bases fitting TRBD1. Germline-derived CDR1 and CDR2 are SGDLS and YYNGEE. With 4 bases clipped from V and 0 bases from J, the junction kept 5 bases outside the gene matches. The CDR3 length is 16 residues. CDR3 sequence reads: CASSPWTGTNTGELFF. CDR3 nucleotide sequence: TGTGCCAGCAGCCCGTGGACAGGGACGAACACCGGGGAGCTGTTTTTT. The full variable domain, with the rest looked up from reference TRBV9 and TRBJ2-2, is DSGVTQTPKHLITATGQRVTLRCSPRSGDLSVYWYQQSLDQGLQFLIQYYNGEERAKGNILERFSAQQFPDLHSELNLSSLELGDSALYFCASSPWTGTNTGELFFGEGSRLTVL.

This clonotype was counted only a few times. The chain carries TRBV20-1 and TRBJ2-5, with D possibly being TRBD1 or TRBD2 (6 bases each). V was cut by 7 bases and J by 4 bases, with 10 bases left in between. From germline, CDR1 is DFQATT and CDR2 SNEGSKA (reference sequence). This CDR3 has 11 amino acids. The CDR3 loop reads CSGGARETQYF. In DNA, the CDR3 is TGCAGTGGGGGGGCTAGAGAGACCCAGTACTTC.

In this sample, this clonotype turned up many times. The chain employs TRBV27 and TRBJ2-2; 7 bases are a match to TRBD1. This CDR3 region has 16 residues. The ends lost 4 bases at V and 1 base at J; junction bases unmatched: 6. Per germline, CDR1 MNHEY and CDR2 SMNVEV (reference sequence). The CDR3 spells CASSSAGTENTGELFF. DNA of the CDR3: TGTGCCAGCAGTTCGGCCGGGACAGAGAACACCGGGGAGCTGTTTTTT.

This clonotype was recorded at least ten times. The chain has TRBV5-1 and TRBJ1-2, with D tentatively TRBD1 (5 bases). Germline CDR1 is SGHRS and CDR2 is YFSETQ. The length of the CDR3 is 16 residues. V lost 0 bases and J 8 bases, leaving 20 bases between the germline ends. CDR3 nucleotides: TGCGCCAGCAGCTTGGGGGGAGTACAGGTGTCTTCAGGCTACACCTTC. Translation gives CASSLGGVQVSSGYTF.

This clonotype has a count of ten or more. This sequence joins TRBV11-2 and TRBJ2-7; the D gene is possibly TRBD2 (7 bases). Trimming took off 2 bases at V and 2 bases at J, with 22 bases between the two ends. This CDR3 spans 18 amino acids. Germline V gene data show CDR1 as SGHAT and CDR2 as FQNNGV. The CDR3 sequence is CASSLSLIAGASAYEQYF. The CDR3 nucleotides are TGTGCCAGCAGCTTATCTTTGATTGCGGGGGCCTCCGCCTACGAGCAGTACTTC.

In this sample, this clonotype turned up many times. This chain links TRBV4-3 with TRBJ2-4; TRBD1 matches 7 bases. Germline CDR1 LGHNA, CDR2 YSLEER. This CDR3 has 13 residues. V lost 3 bases to trimming and J lost 8 bases; unmatched junction nucleotides: 4. In DNA form, the CDR3 reads TGCGCCAGCAGCCATATACAGGGGCACATTCAGTACTTC. Its protein is CASSHIQGHIQYF.

V usage is TRBV12-3 or TRBV12-4 and J usage is TRBJ2-4; D possibly corresponds to TRBD1 (5 bases). The CDR3 sequence is 16 residues long. Trimming shortened V by 1 base and J by 4 bases, and 14 bases separated the two germline ends. The CDR3 sequence: CASSLGRWTPKNIQYF. Here the CDR3 DNA reads TGTGCCAGCAGTTTAGGTCGATGGACACCTAAAAACATTCAGTACTTC.

This clonotype was observed many times. This sequence joins TRBV7-9 and TRBJ2-4; 7 positions agree with TRBD1. The CDR3 contains 16 residues. Germline trimming cut 3 bases from V and 8 bases from J; bases unmatched to any gene: 13. The germline V gene encodes CDR1 SEHNR and CDR2 FQNEAQ (reference sequence). CDR3 region: CASSLYRQGDRDIQYF. CDR3 DNA: TGTGCCAGCAGCTTGTATCGCCAGGGGGATCGGGACATTCAGTACTTC.

The sample holds many counts of this clonotype. The rearrangement links TRBV12-3 or TRBV12-4 to TRBJ2-2; D unclear. The V and J ends lost 3 bases and 4 bases respectively, with 9 bases between them. There are 14 residues in the CDR3. The CDR3 spells CASSFPASTGELFF. The CDR3 nucleotides are TGTGCCAGCAGTTTTCCGGCTAGCACCGGGGAGCTGTTTTTT.